These 19 T cell receptor beta chains were all obtained from the same sample, sequenced in a study of T cell responses to AZD1222 COVID-19 vaccine. Using immunoSEQ multiplex PCR, the repertoire was profiled, and TCRdb retains in-frame clones only, with some absent. The sample carries some 140,000 clones, 75% to 85% recorded once. This sample comprised peripheral blood, obtained 28 days after the second dose of the MenACWY control vaccine. The source is an adult who received the MenACWY meningococcal vaccine as a control.

This sequence joins TRBV7-3 and TRBJ1-1; possible D gene TRBD1, 5 bases. The CDR3 spans 13 residues. Trimming removed 1 base from V and 2 bases from J, with 5 bases in between. Germline CDR1 reads SGHTA; CDR2 reads FQGTGA. CDR3 DNA sequence: TGTGCCAGCAGCTTAAGGGGCAACACTGAAGCTTTCTTT. It is translated as CASSLRGNTEAFF.

This chain connects TRBV18 to TRBJ2-3, with 13 positions matching TRBD2. The CDR3 loop spans 17 amino acids. Germline V gene sequence: CDR1 KGHSH, CDR2 LQKENI. Germline trimming cut 6 bases from V and 1 base from J; bases unmatched to any gene: 7. DNA of the CDR3: TGTGCCAGCTCGTCGGGACTAGCGGGATTAGGCACAGATACGCAGTATTTT. This codes for CASSSGLAGLGTDTQYF. Variable domain in full (rest from reference TRBV18 and TRBJ2-3): NAGVMQNPRHLVRRRGQEARLRCSPMKGHSHVYWYRQLPEEGLKFMVYLQKENIIDESGMPKERFSAEFPKEGPSILRIQQVVRGDSAAYFCASSSGLAGLGTDTQYFGPGTRLTVL.

This chain joins TRBV11-2 and TRBJ2-5, with 10 nucleotides matching TRBD1. CDR1 is SGHAT, CDR2 FQNNGV, per germline. The CDR3 is made up of 15 amino acids. Trimming cost V 1 base and J 1 base; bases outside gene matches: 0. The CDR3 spells CASSLGTGGQETQYF. CDR3 DNA sequence: TGTGCCAGCAGCTTAGGGACAGGGGGCCAAGAGACCCAGTACTTC. The full variable domain, with the rest looked up from reference TRBV11-2 and TRBJ2-5, is EAGVAQSPRYKIIEKRQSVAFWCNPISGHATLYWYQQILGQGPKLLIQFQNNGVVDDSQLPKDRFSAERLKGVDSTLKIQPAKLEDSAVYLCASSLGTGGQETQYFGPGTRLLVL.

The chain couples TRBV10-3 to TRBJ1-2, with 8 bases fitting TRBD1. CDR1 and CDR2 (germline): ENHRY, SYGVKD. The CDR3 contains 15 residues. Trimming took 8 bases from V and 8 from J; bases not matched to a gene: 16. The CDR3 sequence is CAIRASGQEEIGYTF. In nucleotides, the CDR3 is TGTGCCATCCGAGCCTCGGGACAGGAGGAGATCGGCTACACCTTC.

The chain employs TRBV5-1 and TRBJ1-1, with D possibly being TRBD1 (5 bases). Trimming cost V 1 base and J 5 bases, with 12 bases left between them. Germline V CDR1 and CDR2: SGHRS, YFSETQ. The CDR3 contains 14 residues. Here the CDR3 DNA reads TGCGCCAGCAGCTTGTGGGGACGAGGGACTGAAGCTTTCTTT. This codes for CASSLWGRGTEAFF.

The V gene is TRBV15, the J gene TRBJ1-6, with D maybe TRBD1 (5 bases). Per the germline V gene, CDR1 is LNHNV and CDR2 is YYDKDF (reference sequence). The CDR3 is 15 amino acids. Deletions cut 5 bases from V and 4 bases from J, with 12 bases between. CDR3 residues: CATSSDSSYNSPLHF. CDR3 nucleotide sequence: TGTGCCACCAGCTCCGACAGCTCTTATAATTCACCCCTCCACTTT. The full variable domain, its missing parts supplied by reference TRBV15 and TRBJ1-6, is DAMVIQNPRYQVTQFGKPVTLSCSQTLNHNVMYWYQQKSSQAPKLLFHYYDKDFNNEADTPDNFQSRRPNTSFCFLDIRSPGLGDTAMYLCATSSDSSYNSPLHFGNGTRLTVT.

A few counts support this clone. The chain recombines TRBV6-4 with TRBJ1-6, with D unclear. V lost 2 bases to trimming and J lost 8 bases, with 16 bases between them. Germline values: CDR1 MRHNA, CDR2 SNTAGT. The CDR3 is 16 amino acids. The CDR3 sequence is CASSDRAGGLDSPLHF. DNA of the CDR3: TGTGCCAGCAGTGACCGGGCAGGTGGATTGGATTCACCCCTCCACTTT.

The V gene is TRBV25-1, the J gene TRBJ1-1; 7 bases are a match to TRBD1. The germline V gene encodes CDR1 MGHDK and CDR2 SYGVNS. The junction had 7 bases not matched to a gene; V was cut back by 3 bases and J by 3 bases. This CDR3 comprises 15 residues. CDR3 DNA sequence: TGTGCCAGCAGTGACCCGACAGGGTTGGACACTGAAGCTTTCTTT. Its translation: CASSDPTGLDTEAFF.

The CDR3 sequence is CASSSGVRGYTF. In nucleotides, the CDR3 is TGCGCCAGCAGCTCCGGGGTCCGTGGCTACACCTTC. The V call is TRBV5-1, the J call TRBJ1-2, with D uncertain. The CDR3 extends over 12 amino acids. CDR1 is SGHRS and CDR2 is YFSETQ in the germline V gene. V was pared by 3 bases and J by 7 bases, with 10 bases between.

This sequence joins TRBV5-1 and TRBJ2-1; 13 bases map to TRBD2. From germline, CDR1 is SGHRS and CDR2 YFSETQ. This CDR3 has 15 amino acids. After removal of 4 bases from V and 9 bases from J, the junction contained 7 bases not matched to a gene. The DNA of the CDR3 is TGCGCCAGCAGCCCAACTAGCGGGGGGGCTGGTGAGCAGTTCTTC. This codes for CASSPTSGGAGEQFF.

The chain employs TRBV5-4 and TRBJ1-1, with D possibly TRBD1 on 5 matching bases. Germline assignment: CDR1 SGHNT and CDR2 YYREEE (reference sequence). The V end was cut by 4 bases, the J end by 0 bases, with 16 bases between. The CDR3 is 16 residues long. The CDR3 spells CASSPPLPGMNTEAFF. DNA of the CDR3: TGTGCCAGCAGCCCTCCCCTCCCAGGGATGAACACTGAAGCTTTCTTT.

The V call is TRBV6-5, the J call TRBJ1-5; no firm D call. The germline gives CDR1 MNHEY, CDR2 SVGAGI. V was pared by 5 bases and J by 2 bases, with 10 bases between. The CDR3 spans 14 residues. CDR3 nucleotide sequence: TGTGCCAGCAGTCGCTCCGGAGGCAATCAGCCCCAGCATTTT. Amino acid sequence: CASSRSGGNQPQHF.

The chain uses TRBV27 and TRBJ2-5, with TRBD1 matching over 10 bases. V lost 5 bases, J lost 4 bases, and 7 bases stayed unmatched. Germline V gene sequence: CDR1 MNHEY, CDR2 SMNVEV (reference sequence). The CDR3 consists of 15 residues. This CDR3 is CASSPGTGVLETQYF. The CDR3 nucleotides read TGTGCCAGCAGTCCCGGGACAGGGGTTCTAGAGACCCAGTACTTC.

V and J are TRBV30 and TRBJ1-1; D may be TRBD1 (5 bases). CDR3 length equals 11 residues. Germline V gives CDR1 GTSNPN, CDR2 SVGIG (reference sequence). Deletions cut 4 bases from V and 4 bases from J, with 7 bases between. This CDR3 reads CAWIRATEAFF. CDR3 coding DNA: TGTGCCTGGATCAGGGCCACTGAAGCTTTCTTT.

The rearrangement links TRBV6-6 to TRBJ1-6; 8 bases line up with TRBD1. CDR1 is MNHNY and CDR2 is SVGAGI in the germline V gene (reference sequence). CDR3 size: 14 residues. Losses at the gene ends were 7 bases for V and 7 bases for J; bases not matched to a gene: 6. The CDR3 region is CASTQGANNSPLHF. The DNA for the CDR3 is TGTGCCAGCACCCAGGGGGCGAACAATTCACCCCTCCACTTT.

The genes are TRBV6-5 and TRBJ1-4; perhaps TRBD1 as D (5 bases). V dropped 5 bases and J dropped 4 bases, with 14 bases sitting between them. The CDR3 totals 15 residues. Germline assignment: CDR1 MNHEY and CDR2 SVGAGI. CDR3 protein: CASSPRGGVNEKLFF. CDR3 DNA sequence: TGTGCCAGCAGTCCCCGGGGAGGGGTTAATGAAAAACTGTTTTTT.

CDR3 amino acids: CASSQGQGANYGYTF. The CDR3 DNA sequence: TGTGCCAGCAGCCAAGGACAGGGGGCTAACTATGGCTACACCTTC. The chain carries TRBV3-1 (or the pseudogene TRBV3-2) and TRBJ1-2; 9 positions agree with TRBD1. Germline values: CDR1 LGHDT, CDR2 YNNKEL (reference sequence). Unmatched junction bases numbered 0, after V lost 1 base and J lost 0 bases. The CDR3 extends over 15 amino acids.

This chain joins TRBV18 and TRBJ1-4; D unclear. This CDR3 is 16 amino acids long. Trimming took off 3 bases at V and 0 bases at J, with 11 bases between the two ends. Germline values: CDR1 KGHSH, CDR2 LQKENI. As DNA, the CDR3 is TGTGCCAGCTCACCTCCTGCAGCTGCAACTAATGAAAAACTGTTTTTT. It codes for CASSPPAAATNEKLFF.

This clone was observed a few times. Germline is not matched at one junction end, which may reflect a read error. This chain connects TRBV7-7 to TRBJ1-5; 11 nucleotides agree with TRBD1. This CDR3 comprises 16 residues. The V gene's germline CDR1 is SSHAT and CDR2 FNYEAQ (reference sequence). The CDR3 DNA reads as TGTGCTAGCAGCGTAGGGGACAGGGGGTTAGATCAGCCCCAGCATTTT. Translated: CASSVGDRGLDQPQHF.